The 2 T cell receptor beta chains below all came from one sample that was sequenced in a study of T cells generated in artificial thymic organoids. Their recognized antigens are unknown. TCRalpha and TCRbeta libraries were amplified separately by semi-nested PCR with TRAC or TRBC reverse primers. TCRdb reprocessed the 5' RACE reads with MiXCR, giving one entry per CDR3 protein. The sample includes more than 6,000 distinct CDR3 sequences, approximately 24% seen only once; the top ten take less than 3.5%. Artificial thymic organoids aggregated human hematopoietic stem and progenitor cells with human DLL1-expressing MS5 murine stromal cells. The seeding cells were CD34+CD3- hematopoietic stem and progenitor cells purified by FACS to remove T cells. The specimen sequenced was naive CD8+ T cells grown in artificial thymic organoids from cord blood stem and progenitor cells. Subset of the sample: CD3+TCRalphabeta+CD8SP T cells; for blood, CD45RO-CCR7+ naive CD8+ T cells. The receptors here all came from a human donor who gave cord blood stem cells for thymic organoid culture, a cardiac surgery patient who gave postnatal thymus, or a blood donor (not recorded which).

The chain combines TRBV12-5 with TRBJ2-3, with 9 bases aligning to TRBD1. In germline, CDR1 is LGHNT, CDR2 FRNRAP. The CDR3 extends over 16 amino acids. V lost 1 base and J lost 4; bases outside the gene matches: 6. The CDR3 DNA reads TGTGCTAGTGGTTTGGCCGGGACAGGGTCAGCAGATACGCAGTATTTT. Residues: CASGLAGTGSADTQYF.

This chain connects TRBV6-1 to TRBJ1-6, with TRBD1 identical over 8 bases. The CDR3 totals 19 residues. The germline gives CDR1 MNHNS, CDR2 SASEGT. J gave up 2 bases and V 1 base, and 10 bases lay outside the gene matches. This CDR3 is CASSEDHPGGSAYNSPLHF. The CDR3 DNA sequence: TGTGCCAGCAGTGAAGACCACCCAGGGGGCTCGGCCTATAATTCACCCCTCCACTTT.